The present T cell receptor beta chain was sequenced within a study of T cells in Graves' hyperthyroidism and ophthalmopathy. Overall study results and limits: The blood repertoire included most of the expanded thyroid clonotypes above 0.001. A median around 5.9 months before onset, the model predicted ophthalmopathy.

Amplified TCR beta CDR3 regions derived from RNA transcripts. HTBI primers were employed in a first-round RT-PCR of the TCR CDR3. Each CDR3 protein is one row after TCRdb ran MiXCR on the multiplex PCR reads. The repertoire holds hundreds of thousands of distinct CDR3 sequences, with around 15% as singletons. It was uncontrolled infection, other autoimmune disease, pregnancy or lactation that excluded patients. This clonotype was detected ten times or more. Its specificity is unknown. This CDR3 is 16 amino acids long. V shed 4 bases, J shed 4 bases, and the junction held 9 bases outside the gene matches. The germline V gene encodes CDR1 SGHRS and CDR2 YFSETQ.

The rearrangement links TRBV5-1 to TRBJ2-7; 12 nucleotides agree with TRBD2. The sequencing input was blood. This sequence was found in a woman aged 18-29 years with Graves' hyperthyroidism. The CDR3 loop is CASSVTSGRNIYEQYF. The CDR3 DNA reads TGCGCCAGCAGCGTAACTAGCGGGAGGAACATTTACGAGCAGTACTTC.